This is a list of T cell receptor beta chains from one sample in a study of blood T cell repertoires in COVID-19. The repertoire was sequenced with immunoSEQ multiplex PCR; TCRdb's copy has only in-frame clones and lacks some. The sample consists of under 140,000 clones, roughly 87% of them appearing once. Sequences were obtained from peripheral blood. Receptor source: a human donor in a cohort sampled during active COVID-19. Each CDR3 is given with its conserved first and last residue. The D gene is left open where the match is weak. A clone size is listed for some rows: how often the clone was seen (once, few, many), or a class if it is expanded.

CDR3 protein: CASRGPYREDGKLFF
CDR3 DNA: TGTGCCAGCAGAGGGCCCTACAGGGAAGATGGAAAACTGTTTTTT
clone size: .
D gene: .
J gene: TRBJ1-4
V gene: TRBV25-1

CDR3 protein: CASSSLKSQWSTEAFF
CDR3 DNA: TGTGCCAGCAGCTCCCTCAAGTCCCAATGGAGCACTGAAGCTTTCTTT
clone size: few
D gene: .
J gene: TRBJ1-1
V gene: TRBV11-2

CDR3 protein: CASTRTSGGQETQYF
CDR3 DNA: TGTGCCAGTACCAGGACTAGCGGGGGACAAGAGACCCAGTACTTC
clone size: .
D gene: TRBD2
J gene: TRBJ2-5
V gene: TRBV19

CDR3 protein: CASSPGQVNTEAFF
CDR3 DNA: TGTGCCAGCAGCCCGGGACAGGTGAACACTGAAGCTTTCTTT
clone size: .
D gene: TRBD1
J gene: TRBJ1-1
V gene: TRBV7-9

CDR3 protein: CASSLGTGGAYTDTQYF
CDR3 DNA: TGTGCCAGCAGCTTAGGGACAGGCGGGGCGTACACAGATACGCAGTATTTT
clone size: .
D gene: .
J gene: TRBJ2-3
V gene: TRBV7-9

CDR3 protein: CASSIFGGALQETQYF
CDR3 DNA: TGTGCCAGTAGTATATTTGGCGGGGCCCTCCAAGAGACCCAGTACTTC
clone size: .
D gene: .
J gene: TRBJ2-5
V gene: TRBV19

CDR3 protein: CASSLSSNQPQHF
CDR3 DNA: TGTGCCAGCAGCTTAAGCAGCAATCAGCCCCAGCATTTT
clone size: .
D gene: .
J gene: TRBJ1-5
V gene: TRBV7-9

CDR3 protein: CAISESAGHYGYTF
CDR3 DNA: TGTGCCATCAGTGAGTCGGCAGGGCACTATGGCTACACCTTC
clone size: .
D gene: .
J gene: TRBJ1-2
V gene: TRBV10-3

CDR3 protein: CASSEAPGFNPYEQYF
CDR3 DNA: TGTGCCAGCAGCGAAGCCCCCGGGTTTAACCCCTACGAGCAGTACTTC
clone size: .
D gene: .
J gene: TRBJ2-7
V gene: TRBV7-6

CDR3 protein: CASSPTPGATNYGYTF
CDR3 DNA: TGTGCCAGCAGCCCCACGCCAGGGGCGACCAACTATGGCTACACCTTC
clone size: .
D gene: .
J gene: TRBJ1-2
V gene: TRBV9

CDR3 protein: CASSVREETGELFF
CDR3 DNA: TGCGCCAGCAGTGTCAGGGAAGAGACCGGGGAGCTGTTTTTT
clone size: .
D gene: .
J gene: TRBJ2-2
V gene: TRBV10-2

CDR3 protein: CASSPTYNTGELFF
CDR3 DNA: TGTGCCAGCAGTCCGACTTATAACACCGGGGAGCTGTTTTTT
clone size: .
D gene: .
J gene: TRBJ2-2
V gene: TRBV28

CDR3 protein: CATSRHQPNQGGYTF
CDR3 DNA: TGTGCCACCTCACGGCACCAGCCGAATCAGGGTGGCTACACCTTC
clone size: .
D gene: .
J gene: TRBJ1-2
V gene: TRBV10-3

CDR3 protein: CASSGHRGAGELFF
CDR3 DNA: TGTGCCAGCAGTGGACACAGGGGAGCCGGGGAGCTGTTTTTT
clone size: .
D gene: TRBD1
J gene: TRBJ2-2
V gene: TRBV27

CDR3 protein: CASSTGSNTEAFF
CDR3 DNA: TGTGCCAGCAGTACCGGGTCAAACACTGAAGCTTTCTTT
clone size: .
D gene: .
J gene: TRBJ1-1
V gene: TRBV6-5